This entry concerns a single T cell receptor (beta chain). This specimen comes from a study of T cell responses to AZD1222 COVID-19 vaccine. The repertoire was sequenced with immunoSEQ multiplex PCR; TCRdb's copy has only in-frame clones and lacks some. The table lists more than 85,000 clones, approximately 86% of them singletons. Trimming took off 6 bases at V and 0 bases at J, with 10 bases between the two ends. CDR1 is LNHNV, CDR2 YYDKDF, per germline (reference sequence). The CDR3 spans 14 residues. The chain has TRBV15 and TRBJ2-3; D not resolved. The sample in question was peripheral blood, obtained on day 0 of AZD1222 vaccination. This clonotype was sampled from an adult in good health. Written as DNA, the CDR3 is TGTGCCACCAGTCCTGGGGAAAGCACAGATACGCAGTATTTT. Protein: CATSPGESTDTQYF.